This T cell receptor beta chain came from a study of T cell responses to AZD1222 COVID-19 vaccine. Profiling relied on immunoSEQ multiplex PCR, and the TCRdb table lists in-frame clones only, not all of them. The table lists about 150,000 clones, around 87% of them singletons. The CDR3 totals 15 residues. The germline gives CDR1 SSHAT, CDR2 FNYEAQ (reference sequence). As to this clone: A read error may produce the germline difference seen at one junction end.

The specimen was peripheral blood, collected 28 days after the second AZD1222 dose. The receptor was derived from an adult who received the AZD1222 COVID-19 vaccine. The gene calls are TRBV7-7 and TRBJ2-1; TRBD2 matches at 10 bases. CDR3 protein: CASSAVSGGLGEQFF. In DNA form, the CDR3 reads TGTGCTAGCAGCGCCGTTAGCGGGGGGCTCGGGGAGCAGTTCTTC.